The 8 T cell receptor beta chains presented below share a single source sample, sequenced in a study of T cell responses to AZD1222 COVID-19 vaccine. Repertoires were generated with immunoSEQ multiplex PCR, while TCRdb's copy carries only in-frame clones and drops some. The sample carries 120,000 or so clones, about nine tenths recorded once. The sequences come from peripheral blood, collected on day 0 of AZD1222 vaccination. The source of these receptors is an adult in good health.

The chain uses TRBV6-5 and TRBJ2-2; D perhaps matches TRBD2 (6 bases). Trimming pared 10 bases from V and 0 bases from J, leaving 12 bases between. CDR1 and CDR2 from the germline V gene are MNHEY and SVGAGI. The CDR3 consists of 14 residues. For the CDR3, the DNA is TGTGCCACCGGGAGACTGGCGAACACCGGGGAGCTGTTTTTT. This gives the protein CATGRLANTGELFF.

This chain connects TRBV12-3 or TRBV12-4 to TRBJ2-7, with TRBD2 as a possible D gene (7 bases). V shed 6 bases and J shed 7 bases, with 16 bases lying between them. The CDR3 is 13 amino acids. Written as DNA, the CDR3 is TGTGCCAGCAGCATACGGGGGGCTAGTGAGCAGTACTTC. It codes for CASSIRGASEQYF.

J is TRBJ2-1 and V is TRBV7-9; D is uncertain. V lost 6 bases to trimming and J lost 9 bases, with 12 bases between them. Germline V gene sequence: CDR1 SEHNR, CDR2 FQNEAQ (reference sequence). The CDR3 totals 12 residues. Here the CDR3 reads CASRRTAGEQFF. DNA of the CDR3: TGTGCCAGCAGGAGGACGGCTGGTGAGCAGTTCTTC.

This clone was observed once. The V call is TRBV27, the J call TRBJ2-2; 9 bases are shared with TRBD1. The V gene's germline CDR1 is MNHEY and CDR2 SMNVEV (reference sequence). The V and J ends lost 5 bases and 5 bases, in that order; junction bases with no gene match: 9. The CDR3 totals 16 residues. The CDR3 DNA sequence: TGTGCCAGCAGTCCCTATATTGGACAGGGGACCGGGGAGCTGTTTTTT. Protein: CASSPYIGQGTGELFF.

This sequence joins TRBV5-6 and TRBJ1-2, with a possible D match to TRBD1 (5 bases). CDR1 SGHDT and CDR2 YYEEEE come from the germline V gene. V was cut by 0 bases and J by 4 bases, with 13 bases left in between. CDR3 length equals 15 residues. The CDR3 region is CASSLALAGFYGYTF. The CDR3 region has the DNA TGTGCCAGCAGCTTGGCCCTCGCAGGGTTCTATGGCTACACCTTC.

This clone was counted once. V is TRBV5-1 and J is TRBJ2-2; unclear D gene. The CDR3 contains 13 residues. Germline assignment: CDR1 SGHRS and CDR2 YFSETQ. V lost 4 bases to trimming and J lost 7 bases, with 11 bases between them. The CDR3, as DNA: TGCGCCAGCAGCGTGGCCTGGAACGGGGAGCTGTTTTTT. It specifies CASSVAWNGELFF.

This clone has a single count. The chain uses TRBV28 and TRBJ1-5, with D hard to call. CDR3 size: 17 residues. V lost 5 bases to trimming and J lost 6 bases, with 23 bases between them. Looked up from germline, CDR1 is MDHEN and CDR2 is SYDVKM. This chain's CDR3 is CASSTIYSITPGQPQHF. The CDR3 nucleotides read TGTGCCAGCAGTACGATTTATTCGATAACTCCCGGTCAGCCCCAGCATTTT.

This clone has a handful of counts. The V and J genes are TRBV7-6 and TRBJ2-2, with 7 bases identical to TRBD1. Trimming took 0 bases from V and 6 from J; bases not matched to a gene: 7. The germline V gene encodes CDR1 SGHVS and CDR2 FNYEAQ. This CDR3 spans 16 amino acids. The CDR3 DNA reads TGTGCCAGCAGCTTAGCGATAGGGGGCGAGGCCGGGGAGCTGTTTTTT. Amino acids: CASSLAIGGEAGELFF. Together with reference TRBV7-6 and TRBJ2-2, the CDR3 gives the full variable domain: GAGVSQSPRYKVTKRGQDVALRCDPISGHVSLYWYRQALGQGPEFLTYFNYEAQQDKSGLPNDRFSAERPEGSISTLTIQRTEQRDSAMYRCASSLAIGGEAGELFFGEGSRLTVL.